What follows are 22 T cell receptor beta chains derived from one specimen sequenced in a study of blood T cell repertoires in COVID-19. Here immunoSEQ multiplex PCR was the method, and the copy in TCRdb shows in-frame clones only, minus some. The sample consists of approximately 270,000 clones, around 89% of them appearing once. Sequencing used PBMCs or T cells enriched from blood (not recorded which). The receptors originated from a woman in her twenties or thirties with acute COVID-19.

The chain is built from TRBV7-2 and TRBJ1-3, with 10 bases identical to TRBD1. Trimming removed 5 bases from V and 0 bases from J; junction bases left unmatched: 7. The CDR3 length is 17 residues. The germline CDR1 and CDR2 sequences are SGHTA and FQGNSA. The CDR3: CASSPRTGGISGNTIYF. CDR3 DNA sequence: TGTGCCAGCAGCCCCAGGACAGGGGGTATCTCTGGAAACACCATATATTTT.

The chain uses TRBV10-3 and TRBJ1-5; unclear D gene. The CDR3 contains 16 residues. Germline V gene sequence: CDR1 ENHRY, CDR2 SYGVKD. Trimming took 11 bases from V and 0 from J, leaving 20 bases between them. The DNA for the CDR3 is TGTGCCCGGGGTCGTAGGATGGGTAATAGCAATCAGCCCCAGCATTTT. It encodes CARGRRMGNSNQPQHF.

Concerning this clone: This same CDR3 is encoded by further DNA sequences in the sample. The V and J genes are TRBV18 and TRBJ2-7; TRBD2 is a possible D gene (6 bases). Trimming removed 3 bases from V and 3 bases from J, with 9 bases in between. This CDR3 is 13 amino acids long. Germline V gene data show CDR1 as KGHSH and CDR2 as LQKENI. In DNA, the CDR3 is TGTGCCAGCTCACCTACGGGGGTCTACGAGCAGTACTTC. Encoded protein: CASSPTGVYEQYF.

The rearrangement links TRBV11-3 to TRBJ2-1; TRBD1 is a possible D gene (5 bases). The V gene lost 4 bases and the J gene lost 6 bases, with 19 bases spanning the gap. CDR3 length equals 16 residues. From germline, CDR1 is SGHNT and CDR2 YENEEA. This CDR3 reads CASSSVRGMSGNEQFF. The CDR3 DNA is TGTGCCAGCAGCTCGGTAAGGGGAATGTCAGGCAATGAGCAGTTCTTC.

The chain employs TRBV11-1 and TRBJ2-3; 7 positions match TRBD1. This CDR3 spans 15 amino acids. With V trimmed by 4 bases and J by 2 bases, 6 bases remained unmatched. Germline loops: CDR1 SGHAT, CDR2 FQDESV (reference sequence). CDR3 nucleotide sequence: TGTGCCAGCAGCTCTACCGGGACAGCCACAGATACGCAGTATTTT. Translation gives CASSSTGTATDTQYF.

The chain is built from TRBV7-9 and TRBJ2-2; D is possibly TRBD2 (7 bases). The V gene lost 2 bases and the J gene lost 7 bases, with 20 bases spanning the gap. This CDR3 has 17 amino acids. Looked up from germline, CDR1 is SEHNR and CDR2 is FQNEAQ (reference sequence). Here the CDR3 DNA reads TGTGCCAGCAGCTTAAGGAGCGGGACGGGGGCAGACGGGGAGCTGTTTTTT. Translated, it gives CASSLRSGTGADGELFF.

V gene TRBV27 combines with J gene TRBJ2-7; D may be TRBD1 (5 bases). The CDR3 extends over 13 amino acids. Per germline, CDR1 MNHEY and CDR2 SMNVEV (reference sequence). Trimming shortened V by 3 bases and J by 6 bases, and 12 bases separated the two germline ends. CDR3 bases: TGTGCCAGCAGTTTGAGCAGGGATAGCGAGCAGTACTTC. Translated, it gives CASSLSRDSEQYF.

The chain couples TRBV5-1 to TRBJ2-7; maybe TRBD1 (6 bases). Germline V gene sequence: CDR1 SGHRS, CDR2 YFSETQ. Trimming pared 3 bases from V and 0 bases from J, leaving 10 bases between. CDR3 length equals 14 residues. The CDR3 reads CASSSDSNSYEQYF. Written as DNA, the CDR3 is TGCGCCAGCAGCTCGGACAGCAACTCCTACGAGCAGTACTTC.

The rearrangement joins TRBV15 to TRBJ2-2; 7 bases map to TRBD1. Germline CDR1 reads LNHNV; CDR2 reads YYDKDF (reference sequence). V was pared by 5 bases and J by 1 base, with 4 bases of the junction left unmatched. The CDR3 loop spans 15 amino acids. The CDR3 nucleotides read TGTGCCACCAGCCGTAGGACAGGGAACACCGGGGAGCTGTTTTTT. This encodes CATSRRTGNTGELFF. The entire variable domain, with the rest obtained from reference TRBV15 and TRBJ2-2, is as follows: DAMVIQNPRYQVTQFGKPVTLSCSQTLNHNVMYWYQQKSSQAPKLLFHYYDKDFNNEADTPDNFQSRRPNTSFCFLDIRSPGLGDTAMYLCATSRRTGNTGELFFGEGSRLTVL.

The rearrangement uses TRBV19 and TRBJ1-3; D is possibly TRBD1 (6 bases). The CDR3 consists of 13 residues. Germline V lookup: CDR1 LNHDA, CDR2 SQIVND (reference sequence). The V gene lost 9 bases and the J gene lost 0 bases, with 9 bases spanning the gap. CDR3 sequence reads: CASGQSSGNTIYF. DNA of the CDR3: TGTGCCAGCGGACAGTCCTCTGGAAACACCATATATTTT.

This clone was recorded only once. The rearrangement links TRBV12-3 or TRBV12-4 to TRBJ2-7, with D possibly being TRBD2 (5 bases). This CDR3 contains 13 residues. The ends were cut back, 2 bases at V and 9 bases at J, with 14 bases in the middle. The CDR3 coding sequence is TGTGCCAGCAGTTTAAGAGGGCCTGGCTGGCAGTACTTC. Protein: CASSLRGPGWQYF.

The rearrangement joins TRBV7-3 to TRBJ2-3; possibly TRBD2 for D (6 bases). Per germline, CDR1 SGHTA and CDR2 FQGTGA. The CDR3 runs to 14 residues. V lost 4 bases to trimming and J lost 5 bases, with 13 bases between them. For the CDR3, the DNA is TGTGCCAGCAGCTACGGGAGTTCCCAAGATACGCAGTATTTT. Translating gives CASSYGSSQDTQYF.

There are a few counts of this clone. J is TRBJ1-1 and V is TRBV18, with 9 bases that match TRBD1. Germline-derived CDR1 and CDR2 are KGHSH and LQKENI. CDR3 length: 14 amino acids. V shed 0 bases and J 4 bases; nucleotides not matched to a gene: 0. The CDR3 sequence is CASSPPGQGTEAFF. The CDR3 DNA reads TGTGCCAGCTCACCACCGGGACAGGGCACTGAAGCTTTCTTT.

This chain joins TRBV5-1 and TRBJ2-7; 7 bases agree with TRBD1. CDR1 SGHRS and CDR2 YFSETQ come from the germline V gene. The CDR3 sequence is 17 residues long. The ends lost 0 bases at V and 0 bases at J; junction bases unmatched: 9. CDR3 sequence reads: CASSLGRQGRYSYEQYF. DNA for the CDR3: TGCGCCAGCAGCTTGGGGAGACAGGGCCGCTACTCCTACGAGCAGTACTTC.

This sequence joins TRBV4-3 and TRBJ1-1, with D possibly matching TRBD1 (6 bases). CDR3 length equals 12 residues. The germline V gene encodes CDR1 LGHNA and CDR2 YSLEER. V was shortened by 1 base and J by 7 bases, with 7 bases between the two germline ends. CDR3 sequence: CASSQGGREAFF. CDR3 DNA: TGCGCCAGCAGCCAAGGGGGGCGTGAAGCTTTCTTT.

V gene TRBV28 combines with J gene TRBJ1-3; no firm D call. The germline V gene encodes CDR1 MDHEN and CDR2 SYDVKM. The CDR3 covers 13 residues. Trimming removed 5 bases at V and 6 bases at J, with 11 bases between. CDR3 region: CASSAIEENTIYF. In DNA, the CDR3 is TGTGCCAGCAGTGCCATAGAAGAAAACACCATATATTTT.

This chain links TRBV30 with TRBJ2-1, with 10 bases identical to TRBD2. The V segment lost 3 bases and the J segment 15 bases; nucleotides outside the gene matches: 14. The CDR3 extends over 14 amino acids. Germline V gene lookup returns CDR1 GTSNPN and CDR2 SVGIG (reference sequence). The CDR3 reads CAWSPGLAEPALFF. For the CDR3, the DNA is TGTGCCTGGAGCCCAGGACTAGCGGAACCTGCCCTGTTCTTC.

Written as DNA, the CDR3 is TGTGCCAGCAGGGGACAGTCCCAAGAGACCCAGTACTTC. Amino acid sequence: CASRGQSQETQYF. The chain links TRBV14 to TRBJ2-5; 7 bases are shared with TRBD1. CDR1 is SGHDN, CDR2 FVKESK, per germline. The CDR3 is 13 amino acids. The J segment lost 1 base and the V segment lost 6 bases, leaving 2 bases of the junction unmatched.

This sequence joins TRBV5-1 and TRBJ2-5; 10 positions agree with TRBD1. From germline, CDR1 is SGHRS and CDR2 YFSETQ. This CDR3 comprises 16 residues. V shed 4 bases, J shed 1 base, and the junction held 7 bases outside the gene matches. CDR3 loop: CASSIPRDRGQETQYF. CDR3 bases: TGCGCCAGCAGCATCCCTCGGGACAGGGGCCAAGAGACCCAGTACTTC.

This chain uses TRBV5-4 with TRBJ2-3; D call uncertain. The germline CDR1 and CDR2 sequences are SGHNT and YYREEE (reference sequence). The CDR3 consists of 14 residues. Trimming took 0 bases from V and 1 from J, leaving 6 bases between them. CDR3 coding DNA: TGTGCCAGCAGCTTGGCGCAGGGCACAGATACGCAGTATTTT. Its protein product is CASSLAQGTDTQYF.

The chain links TRBV28 to TRBJ2-1; a weak D match, TRBD2 (6 bases). The V gene's germline CDR1 is MDHEN and CDR2 SYDVKM. V lost 2 bases and J lost 3, with 11 bases in between. This CDR3 has 15 residues. The CDR3 DNA is TGTGCCAGCAGTTTAGGGTGGACTAACTACAATGAGCAGTTCTTC. This gives the protein CASSLGWTNYNEQFF.

This rearrangement joins TRBV18 to TRBJ2-7; 11 nucleotides match TRBD1. The germline V gene encodes CDR1 KGHSH and CDR2 LQKENI. This CDR3 has 16 residues. V lost 4 bases, J lost 6 bases, and 11 bases stayed unmatched. DNA of the CDR3: TGTGCCAGCTCACATGGCCCGGACAGGGGGCAGGGCGAGCAGTACTTC. Amino acid sequence: CASSHGPDRGQGEQYF.